One T cell receptor beta chain is described in this entry. The CDR3 runs 17 residues. V was clipped by 8 bases and J by 2 bases; unmatched bases: 12. Per the germline V gene, CDR1 is MNHEY and CDR2 is SMNVEV (reference sequence). The data are from a study of radiotherapy plus CTLA-4 blockade in lung cancer. Profiled with immunoSEQ multiplex PCR; TCRdb holds only in-frame clones, not every one. There are around 91,000 clones in the sample; 88% occur only once, and about 5.3% lies in the top ten. The source material was peripheral blood, sampled from a patient treated with radiotherapy plus ipilimumab. The V gene is TRBV27, the J gene TRBJ2-2; 9 bases match TRBD1. The clonotype was recovered from a human donor with non-small cell lung cancer that progressed on radiotherapy plus ipilimumab. The CDR3 is CASSSPRDRVNTGELFF. In DNA form, the CDR3 reads TGTGCCAGCTCCTCCCCCCGGGACAGGGTTAACACCGGGGAGCTGTTTTTT.